This TCR beta chain came from a study of CD8 T cells in Susac syndrome. As for the study in general: Roughly 6 sequenced Susac syndrome patients had clinically active disease, while fewer than ten were in remission.

TCR beta sequencing was performed on blood CD8+ and CD4+ T cells. Reverse transcription of roughly 0.5 to 1 ug RNA was carried out with random hexamers. TCRdb itself ran the immunoSEQ multiplex PCR reads through MiXCR, one entry per CDR3 protein. The profile covers 200,000 to 300,000 distinct CDR3 sequences, with 95% to 97% appearing a single time and less than 0.11% taken by the ten largest. The CDR3 spans 13 residues. Trimming took off 6 bases at V and 0 bases at J, with 8 bases between the two ends. Germline loops: CDR1 MNHEY, CDR2 SVGEGT. The sample consisted of CD4+ T cells from PBMCs. V usage is TRBV6-2 or TRBV6-3 and J usage is TRBJ1-1; no reliable D call. This clonotype originated in a human donor with Susac syndrome. CDR3 residues: CASRLDMNTEAFF. In DNA, the CDR3 is TGTGCCAGCAGATTGGATATGAACACTGAAGCTTTCTTT.